This T cell receptor beta chain was recorded in a study of T-cell memory formation after mild COVID-19. Findings and caveats of the study: Clones contracting over day 15 to 85 were CD4/CD8 balanced, with later expanders leaning CD4+. The appearance of some responding clones in pre-infection memory suggested that cross-reactive memory joined.

The germline V gene encodes CDR1 GTSNPN and CDR2 SVGIG (reference sequence). The CDR3 is 17 amino acids. Losses at the gene ends were 1 base for V and 4 bases for J; bases not matched to a gene: 7. This clonotype was counted between two and nine times. Its target is unknown. Each CDR3 protein gets one entry after TCRdb re-called the 5' RACE reads with MiXCR. The data hold about 470,000 distinct CDR3 sequences, with more than 20% observed a single time. Material for sequencing was PBMCs or a T cell subset sorted from them (not recorded which). The origin of this receptor is an adult woman who had mild COVID-19 (a few samples of this study predate the infection). Cell type and time point are not known. J is TRBJ2-3 and V is TRBV30; TRBD2 agrees at 14 bases. CDR3 sequence reads: CAWSGTLTSGGADTQYF. CDR3 coding DNA: TGTGCCTGGAGTGGTACCCTGACTAGCGGGGGGGCAGATACGCAGTATTTT. The entire variable domain, with the rest obtained from reference TRBV30 and TRBJ2-3, is as follows: SQTIHQWPATLVQPVGSPLSLECTVEGTSNPNLYWYRQAAGRGLQLLFYSVGIGQISSEVPQNLSASRPQDRQFILSSKKLLLSDSGFYLCAWSGTLTSGGADTQYFGPGTRLTVL.